These 13 T cell receptor beta chains were all obtained from the same sample, sequenced in a study. TCRdb re-called the 5' RACE reads through MiXCR, storing one row per CDR3 protein. The sample lists some 45,000 distinct CDR3 sequences, roughly 28% occurring once. The sample consisted of naive CD4+ T cells sorted from blood. Specified subset: naive CD4+ T cells, CD4+CD45RA+CD25-. The receptor source for this set is a female donor with breast cancer.

V gene TRBV13 combines with J gene TRBJ2-3; TRBD1 agrees at 9 bases. Trimming removed 7 bases from V and 2 bases from J; junction bases left unmatched: 10. Germline CDR1 is PRHDT and CDR2 is FYEKMQ (reference sequence). The CDR3 runs to 16 residues. The CDR3 protein is CASNSPGDRDTDTQYF. CDR3 coding DNA: TGTGCCAGCAATTCTCCAGGGGACAGGGACACAGATACGCAGTATTTT. The whole variable domain, remainder taken from reference TRBV13 and TRBJ2-3, is AAGVIQSPRHLIKEKRETATLKCYPIPRHDTVYWYQQGPGQDPQFLISFYEKMQSDKGSIPDRFSAQQFSDYHSELNMSSLELGDSALYFCASNSPGDRDTDTQYFGPGTRLTVL.

Points on this clonotype: A much larger clone differs from this one at a single base, so this may be a read error. V and J are TRBV5-1 and TRBJ2-1; D is ambiguous. CDR1 and CDR2 (germline): SGHRS, YFSETQ. CDR3 length equals 14 residues. The V gene lost 6 bases and the J gene lost 11 bases, with 21 bases spanning the gap. CDR3 sequence reads: CASKLAALDHQQFF. As DNA, the CDR3 is TGCGCCAGCAAATTAGCAGCCTTGGACCATCAGCAGTTCTTC.

The sample holds one count of this clonotype. V is TRBV6-2 or TRBV6-3 and J is TRBJ2-1, with 9 nucleotides matching TRBD1. Germline V CDR1 and CDR2: MNHEY, SVGEGT. Trimming removed 5 bases from V and 5 bases from J; junction bases left unmatched: 10. The CDR3 covers 16 residues. CDR3 protein: CASSRGAGQGDNEQFF. In nucleotides, the CDR3 is TGTGCCAGCAGTCGTGGGGCGGGACAGGGCGACAATGAGCAGTTCTTC.

In its sample, this clonotype was seen many times. The rearrangement uses TRBV29-1 and TRBJ1-2; D might be TRBD1 (6 bases). Trimming removed 6 bases from V and 4 bases from J, with 12 bases in between. The CDR3 spans 12 residues. CDR1 SQVTM and CDR2 ANQGSEA come from the germline V gene. The CDR3: CSVVGRGYGYTF. The CDR3 region has the DNA TGCAGCGTCGTCGGCAGGGGCTATGGCTACACCTTC.

CDR3 DNA: TGTGCCAGCAGTCCGGCGGGACAGGGAATCTACACCTTC. Translated: CASSPAGQGIYTF. The J gene is TRBJ1-2, the V gene TRBV12-3 or TRBV12-4; 9 nucleotides match TRBD1. Trimming took 5 bases from V and 10 from J; bases not matched to a gene: 8. The CDR3 contains 13 residues.

CDR3 region: CASSLGGDNEQYF. The CDR3 region has the DNA TGCGCCAGCAGCTTGGGGGGCGACAACGAGCAGTACTTC. The J gene is TRBJ2-7, the V gene TRBV5-1, with D perhaps matching TRBD1 (5 bases). The V gene's germline CDR1 is SGHRS and CDR2 YFSETQ. The CDR3 totals 13 residues. The ends were cut back, 0 bases at V and 5 bases at J, with 9 bases in the middle.

The rearrangement links TRBV18 to TRBJ2-1; 8 bases are a match to TRBD1. The CDR3 is made up of 16 amino acids. The junction had 5 bases not matched to a gene; V was cut back by 3 bases and J by 1 base. Germline-derived CDR1 and CDR2 are KGHSH and LQKENI. Here the CDR3 reads CASSPRQGFSYNEQFF. The CDR3 bases are TGTGCCAGCTCACCGAGACAGGGGTTTTCCTACAATGAGCAGTTCTTC. The variable domain in full, with the rest retrieved from reference TRBV18 and TRBJ2-1, is NAGVMQNPRHLVRRRGQEARLRCSPMKGHSHVYWYRQLPEEGLKFMVYLQKENIIDESGMPKERFSAEFPKEGPSILRIQQVVRGDSAAYFCASSPRQGFSYNEQFFGPGTRLTVL.

The chain has TRBV12-3 or TRBV12-4 and TRBJ2-7, with TRBD1 matching over 7 bases. The CDR3 is made up of 13 amino acids. J was trimmed by 2 bases and V by 8 bases; bases with no gene match: 6. The CDR3 protein is CASSWTGPYEQYF. DNA for the CDR3: TGTGCCAGCTCATGGACAGGTCCCTACGAGCAGTACTTC.

This clonotype was counted at least ten times. The chain has TRBV20-1 and TRBJ2-3; TRBD2 is a possible D gene (6 bases). The CDR3 sequence is 13 residues long. Germline V gives CDR1 DFQATT, CDR2 SNEGSKA (reference sequence). The CDR3 DNA reads as TGCACCGGGAGCCCCGCGAGCACAGATACGCAGTATTTT. As protein: CTGSPASTDTQYF.

Note on this clonotype: Since a much larger clone is just one base distant, this may be a read error. This chain uses TRBV5-1 with TRBJ2-1; TRBD1 aligns across 8 bases. This CDR3 region has 14 residues. Looked up from germline, CDR1 is SGHRS and CDR2 is YFSETQ. DNA for the CDR3: TGCTCCAGCAGCCGGGGACAGGTAGTGAGTGAGCAGTTCTTC. This sequence encodes CSSSRGQVVSEQFF.

There are a few counts of this clonotype. The V gene is TRBV29-1, the J gene TRBJ1-1, with unresolved D. Germline CDR1 SQVTM, CDR2 ANQGSEA. V lost 2 bases and J lost 0, with 13 bases in between. The CDR3 sequence is 15 residues long. The CDR3 loop is CSVETRGALNTEAFF. The CDR3 nucleotides read TGCAGCGTTGAAACACGGGGAGCTCTGAACACTGAAGCTTTCTTT. The full variable domain, rest sourced from reference TRBV29-1 and TRBJ1-1, is SAVISQKPSRDICQRGTSLTIQCQVDSQVTMMFWYRQQPGQSLTLIATANQGSEATYESGFVIDKFPISRPNLTFSTLTVSNMSPEDSSIYLCSVETRGALNTEAFFGQGTRLTVV.

J is TRBJ2-1 and V is TRBV4-2; no clear D. CDR1 LGHNA and CDR2 YNFKEQ come from the germline V gene. The CDR3 is made up of 13 amino acids. V lost 1 base to trimming and J lost 9 bases, with 10 bases between them. This chain's CDR3 is CASSQGRLGEQFF. The CDR3 bases are TGTGCCAGCAGCCAAGGCCGATTGGGTGAGCAGTTCTTC.

This clonotype was recorded at least ten times. At one boundary the junction diverges from the germline segment, which might be a read error. V is TRBV12-3 or TRBV12-4 and J is TRBJ1-1; no clear D gene. The CDR3 loop spans 14 amino acids. The CDR3 region is CASRPDWQNSEAFF. In DNA form, the CDR3 reads TGTGCCAGCAGGCCCGATTGGCAGAACAGTGAAGCTTTCTTT.